The entry below gives a single TCR beta chain sequence along with its context. Its antigen is unidentified. This sample is part of a study of T cell responses to AZD1222 COVID-19 vaccine. Findings of the study overall: The donor cohort was predominantly white British with a female majority, and clonal diversity may have been underestimated. Of spike-specific TCRs, nearly half reportedly target regions left unmutated in variants. Sampling that yielded the repertoires occurred only after the peak T cell response. Breadth and depth of Spike-specific TCRs rose after two AZD1222 doses.

TCRdb's copy holds only in-frame clones and misses some; the assay was immunoSEQ multiplex PCR. There are about 77,000 clones in the sample; about 92% occur only once, and approximately 5% lies in the top ten. The germline gives CDR1 SEHNR, CDR2 FQNEAQ (reference sequence). There are 11 residues in the CDR3. V dropped 1 base and J dropped 10 bases, with 5 bases sitting between them. The sample consisted of peripheral blood, taken 28 days after the second AZD1222 dose. The chain joins TRBV7-9 to TRBJ2-1; D is unresolved. The clonotype originates from an adult who received the AZD1222 COVID-19 vaccine. This chain's CDR3 is CASSLDFEQFF. In nucleotides, the CDR3 is TGTGCCAGCAGCTTAGACTTCGAGCAGTTCTTC.